This TCR beta chain stems from a study of T-cell reconstitution after alpha-beta-depleted transplantation in children. General observations from the study: In patients about two months after transplant, alpha-beta T cells reportedly arose from several hundred expanded graft clones. One year post-transplant, T-cell counts and diversity were largely derived from T cells produced anew.

Researchers prepared the TCRbeta library using unique molecular identifiers, the study reports. Each CDR3 protein gets one entry after TCRdb re-called the PCR reads with MiXCR. This table holds roughly 670,000 distinct CDR3 sequences, around 14% found once. The CDR3 has 12 residues. V was shortened by 0 bases and J by 7 bases, with 5 bases between the two germline ends. The germline CDR1 and CDR2 sequences are SGHRS and YFSETQ. This clonotype was detected ten times or more. Antigen unknown. The clonotype originates from a girl aged 2 to 10 with congenital amegakaryocytic thrombocytopenia, due to receive a stem cell transplant. Sequenced here: PBMCs, sampled before TCRalphabeta/CD19-depleted stem cell transplant. V gene TRBV5-1 combines with J gene TRBJ2-1; D is unresolved. CDR3 region: CASSLERNEQFF. CDR3 coding DNA: TGCGCCAGCAGCTTGGAACGGAATGAGCAGTTCTTC.